These 30 T cell receptor beta chains originate from one sample sequenced in a study of a mutant IDH1 vaccine in newly diagnosed glioma. This table comes from immunoSEQ multiplex PCR, and its TCRdb copy is limited to in-frame clones, with some not included. This table has fewer than 100,000 clones, roughly 90% appearing once. Time point reported: week 5, during vaccination. Each dose delivered 300 ug of mutant IDH1 20-mer peptide subcutaneously with imiquimod. Their recognized antigens are unknown. Source: PBMCs, taken from a glioma patient whose treatment included an IDH1 peptide vaccine. The receptors come from a woman between 45 and 65 years old with glioma.

The chain joins TRBV9 to TRBJ2-1, with 7 bases matching TRBD1. V was clipped by 7 bases and J by 0 bases; unmatched bases: 16. The CDR3 is 18 amino acids. Germline V CDR1 and CDR2: SGDLS, YYNGEE. CDR3 amino acids: CASGQDPFSGSSYNEQFF. DNA for the CDR3: TGTGCCAGCGGACAGGACCCCTTTTCGGGGAGCTCCTACAATGAGCAGTTCTTC.

The chain combines TRBV9 with TRBJ1-2, with 7 nucleotides matching TRBD1. CDR3 length equals 13 residues. Looked up from germline, CDR1 is SGDLS and CDR2 is YYNGEE. The junction had 4 bases not matched to a gene; V was cut back by 0 bases and J by 8 bases. CDR3 in amino acids: CASSVGTGRGYTF. The CDR3 DNA is TGTGCCAGCAGCGTAGGGACAGGACGCGGCTACACCTTC. The full variable domain, completed using reference TRBV9 and TRBJ1-2, is DSGVTQTPKHLITATGQRVTLRCSPRSGDLSVYWYQQSLDQGLQFLIQYYNGEERAKGNILERFSAQQFPDLHSELNLSSLELGDSALYFCASSVGTGRGYTFGSGTRLTVV.

As to this clone: This sample also contains other DNA sequences that code for the same CDR3. The chain has TRBV11-2 and TRBJ2-5; D is ambiguous. This CDR3 comprises 11 residues. Germline-derived CDR1 and CDR2 are SGHAT and FQNNGV. V was shortened by 5 bases and J by 2 bases, with 3 bases between the two germline ends. The CDR3 region is CASSPQETQYF. CDR3 bases: TGTGCCAGCAGCCCGCAAGAGACCCAGTACTTC.

The chain carries TRBV5-5 and TRBJ2-7, with 8 bases that match TRBD2. With 4 bases clipped from V and 2 bases from J, the junction kept 2 bases outside the gene matches. The CDR3 is made up of 13 amino acids. Germline assignment: CDR1 SGHKS and CDR2 YYEKEE (reference sequence). CDR3 in DNA: TGTGCCAGCAGCCCGGGGGGGGCCTACGAGCAGTACTTC. Protein: CASSPGGAYEQYF. Combining the CDR3 with reference TRBV5-5 and TRBJ2-7 gives the whole variable domain DAGVTQSPTHLIKTRGQQVTLRCSPISGHKSVSWYQQVLGQGPQFIFQYYEKEERGRGNFPDRFSARQFPNYSSELNVNALLLGDSALYLCASSPGGAYEQYFGPGTRLTVT.

This clone was picked up one time. The chain is built from TRBV30 and TRBJ1-3; no reliable D call. V lost 1 base and J 4 bases, leaving 8 bases between the germline ends. This CDR3 is 13 amino acids long. CDR1 GTSNPN and CDR2 SVGIG come from the germline V gene (reference sequence). CDR3 loop: CAWSGGPGNTIYF. DNA for the CDR3: TGTGCCTGGAGTGGAGGGCCGGGAAACACCATATATTTT.

This sequence joins TRBV5-6 and TRBJ2-1, with 11 bases fitting TRBD2. Germline V CDR1 and CDR2: SGHDT, YYEEEE. The CDR3 consists of 16 residues. With 6 bases clipped from V and 4 bases from J, the junction kept 9 bases outside the gene matches. The CDR3 spells CASKLIAGGMYNEQFF. CDR3 bases: TGTGCCAGCAAGCTCATAGCGGGAGGGATGTACAATGAGCAGTTCTTC.

This chain joins TRBV5-1 and TRBJ2-5, with TRBD1 identical over 8 bases. The CDR3 spans 14 residues. The germline gives CDR1 SGHRS, CDR2 YFSETQ. The J segment lost 4 bases and the V segment lost 1 base, leaving 3 bases of the junction unmatched. Here the CDR3 reads CASSLPGGIETQYF. Written as DNA, the CDR3 is TGCGCCAGCAGCTTGCCAGGGGGCATAGAGACCCAGTACTTC. The variable domain in full, completed from reference TRBV5-1 and TRBJ2-5, reads KAGVTQTPRYLIKTRGQQVTLSCSPISGHRSVSWYQQTPGQGLQFLFEYFSETQRNKGNFPGRFSGRQFSNSRSEMNVSTLELGDSALYLCASSLPGGIETQYFGPGTRLLVL.

The V call is TRBV7-6, the J call TRBJ2-5; 7 nucleotides line up with TRBD2. The end of the DNA aligns better with TRBJ2-7, so the J call may be wrong. In germline, CDR1 is SGHVS, CDR2 FNYEAQ. The CDR3 runs to 16 residues. The CDR3 spells CASSSRLAREGYEQYF. CDR3 bases: TGTGCCAGCAGCTCAAGATTAGCTAGGGAGGGATACGAGCAGTACTTC.

This clone was observed once. The rearrangement joins TRBV6-1 to TRBJ1-2, with TRBD1 identical over 11 bases. J was trimmed by 7 bases and V by 0 bases; bases with no gene match: 4. Germline lookup yields CDR1 MNHNS and CDR2 SASEGT. CDR3 length equals 15 residues. CDR3 amino acids: CASSEAGTGGFGYTF. CDR3 nucleotide sequence: TGTGCCAGCAGTGAAGCCGGGACAGGGGGTTTTGGCTACACCTTC.

The genes are TRBV28 and TRBJ2-1, with 8 positions matching TRBD2. The CDR3 runs 14 residues. With V trimmed by 10 bases and J by 7 bases, 12 bases remained unmatched. From germline, CDR1 is MDHEN and CDR2 SYDVKM. The CDR3 region is CATIAGLSGNEQFF. As DNA, the CDR3 is TGTGCCACCATAGCGGGACTCTCTGGGAATGAGCAGTTCTTC.

V usage is TRBV28 and J usage is TRBJ2-7; D remains unclear. Germline CDR1 is MDHEN and CDR2 is SYDVKM. This CDR3 is 12 amino acids long. V was pared by 4 bases and J by 6 bases, with 10 bases between. Here the CDR3 reads CASSSTTPEQYF. The CDR3, as DNA: TGTGCCAGCAGTTCGACCACCCCCGAGCAGTACTTC.

V and J are TRBV27 and TRBJ2-7; D perhaps matches TRBD2 (7 bases). This CDR3 is built from 15 residues. Germline V gene data show CDR1 as MNHEY and CDR2 as SMNVEV (reference sequence). Trimming removed 7 bases from V and 7 bases from J, with 23 bases in between. The CDR3 DNA is TGTGCCAGCACCCCAAGTTCCCGGGGGGCTGGTGAGCAGTACTTC. It specifies CASTPSSRGAGEQYF.

This sequence joins TRBV2 and TRBJ2-4; D might be TRBD1 (5 bases). Germline CDR1 is SNHLY and CDR2 is FYNNEI. The V end lost 7 bases, the J end lost 0 bases, and 13 bases lay between the germline ends. This CDR3 has 15 amino acids. The CDR3 spells CASNTGLVAKNIQYF. CDR3 coding DNA: TGTGCCAGCAATACAGGTCTCGTAGCCAAAAACATTCAGTACTTC.

The chain links TRBV10-3 to TRBJ2-1, with TRBD2 identical over 13 bases. This CDR3 is built from 14 residues. Germline CDR1 reads ENHRY; CDR2 reads SYGVKD. The V and J ends lost 11 bases and 8 bases, in that order; junction bases with no gene match: 9. DNA of the CDR3: TGTGCCTCTGGGGGGACTAGCGGGACTGATGAGCAGTTCTTC. Protein sequence: CASGGTSGTDEQFF.

The rearrangement uses TRBV28 and TRBJ2-5, with TRBD1 matching 7 bases. The J call may be incorrect, as the DNA end agrees better with TRBJ2-7. Germline CDR1 reads MDHEN; CDR2 reads SYDVKM. This CDR3 region has 12 residues. The CDR3, as DNA: TGTGCCAGCCACAGGGGATCCTACGAGCAGTACTTC. Its translation is CASHRGSYEQYF.

This chain connects TRBV6-1 to TRBJ1-5; no clear D gene. CDR1 MNHNS and CDR2 SASEGT come from the germline V gene. CDR3 length equals 16 residues. Deletions cut 0 bases from V and 0 bases from J, with 9 bases between. The CDR3 loop reads CASSEAVFFSNQPQHF. In DNA, the CDR3 is TGTGCCAGCAGTGAAGCAGTTTTCTTTAGCAATCAGCCCCAGCATTTT.

The chain combines TRBV5-1 with TRBJ1-5; D remains ambiguous. Per germline, CDR1 SGHRS and CDR2 YFSETQ. Trimming pared 1 base from V and 7 bases from J, leaving 15 bases between. The CDR3 contains 15 residues. CDR3 sequence: CASSLFPGSTQPQHF. CDR3 DNA sequence: TGCGCCAGCAGCTTGTTCCCCGGTTCGACACAGCCCCAGCATTTT.

The rearrangement joins TRBV29-1 to TRBJ1-3, with D tentatively TRBD1 (5 bases). This CDR3 contains 13 residues. Germline V lookup: CDR1 SQVTM, CDR2 ANQGSEA. V was clipped by 6 bases and J by 3 bases, with 12 bases between them. CDR3 DNA: TGCAGCGTCCTCGGGGACGGTGGAAACACCATATATTTT. This codes for CSVLGDGGNTIYF.

V is TRBV19 and J is TRBJ2-2; 10 bases are shared with TRBD2. There are 15 residues in the CDR3. Germline values: CDR1 LNHDA, CDR2 SQIVND (reference sequence). The ends lost 2 bases at V and 4 bases at J; junction bases unmatched: 1. The CDR3 is CASSILAGATGELFF. The CDR3 DNA reads TGTGCCAGTAGTATACTAGCGGGAGCCACCGGGGAGCTGTTTTTT.

The V and J genes are TRBV30 and TRBJ1-1, with 8 bases identical to TRBD1. V shed 0 bases and J 4 bases; nucleotides not matched to a gene: 4. Germline V gives CDR1 GTSNPN, CDR2 SVGIG (reference sequence). The CDR3 has 14 residues. CDR3 in DNA: TGTGCCTGGAGTGTAGGAACAGGGGGCACTGAAGCTTTCTTT. It encodes CAWSVGTGGTEAFF.

V gene TRBV27 combines with J gene TRBJ1-2; D is unclear. V lost 2 bases and J 8 bases, leaving 12 bases between the germline ends. CDR1 is MNHEY, CDR2 SMNVEV, per germline (reference sequence). The CDR3 runs to 13 residues. The CDR3 DNA reads as TGTGCCAGCAGTTTAATTTTCTCTGGGGGCTACACCTTC. This sequence encodes CASSLIFSGGYTF.

In DNA, the CDR3 is TGTGCCAGCAGCTCGAGGGACTCCGGCGGCGCTTTCTTT. It encodes CASSSRDSGGAFF. The genes are TRBV7-9 and TRBJ1-1, with D maybe TRBD1 (5 bases). With 4 bases removed from V and 11 bases from J, the gap between germline ends came to 17 bases. The germline CDR1 and CDR2 sequences are SEHNR and FQNEAQ (reference sequence). This CDR3 is 13 amino acids long.

The rearrangement joins TRBV28 to TRBJ1-5; the D is unclear. Germline lookup yields CDR1 MDHEN and CDR2 SYDVKM. V shed 5 bases and J shed 7 bases, with 9 bases lying between them. The CDR3 contains 12 residues. Here the CDR3 reads CASSLPVQPQHF. As DNA, the CDR3 is TGTGCCAGCAGTCTCCCGGTCCAGCCCCAGCATTTT.

J is TRBJ2-7 and V is TRBV5-1; TRBD1 aligns across 7 bases. Losses at the gene ends were 0 bases for V and 3 bases for J; bases not matched to a gene: 9. The germline V gene encodes CDR1 SGHRS and CDR2 YFSETQ. The CDR3 has 16 residues. The CDR3 loop reads CASSLVDGQAIYEQYF. Here the CDR3 DNA reads TGCGCCAGCAGCTTGGTAGACGGACAGGCGATCTACGAGCAGTACTTC.

The rearrangement joins TRBV7-9 to TRBJ1-3, with no clear D. V was pared by 4 bases and J by 0 bases, with 10 bases between. CDR1 and CDR2 (germline): SEHNR, FQNEAQ (reference sequence). The CDR3 has 15 residues. CDR3 sequence reads: CASSYLRSSGNTIYF. The CDR3, as DNA: TGTGCCAGCAGCTATCTACGGAGCTCTGGAAACACCATATATTTT.

The V and J genes are TRBV7-8 and TRBJ2-7, with TRBD1 as a possible D gene (5 bases). V shed 5 bases and J shed 6 bases, with 14 bases lying between them. The CDR3 has 13 residues. In germline, CDR1 is SGHVS, CDR2 FQNEAQ. The CDR3 spells CASSPGPQGEQYF. CDR3 nucleotides: TGTGCCAGCAGCCCCGGCCCCCAGGGCGAGCAGTACTTC.

The chain joins TRBV27 to TRBJ2-2; TRBD2 matches 12 bases. The CDR3 sequence is 16 residues long. The trim removed 2 bases at V and 6 bases at J, leaving 4 bases unmatched. Germline lookup yields CDR1 MNHEY and CDR2 SMNVEV (reference sequence). The CDR3 loop is CASSLTLAGGPGELFF. In DNA, the CDR3 is TGTGCCAGCAGTTTAACGCTAGCGGGAGGGCCCGGGGAGCTGTTTTTT.

This clone was seen a handful of times. V gene TRBV11-2 combines with J gene TRBJ1-4; D unresolved. Trimming shortened V by 5 bases and J by 0 bases, and 4 bases separated the two germline ends. The CDR3 is 13 residues long. Germline CDR1 SGHAT, CDR2 FQNNGV. CDR3 loop: CASSRTTNEKLFF. DNA of the CDR3: TGTGCCAGCAGCCGGACAACTAATGAAAAACTGTTTTTT.

This chain uses TRBV6-5 with TRBJ1-4; D gene uncertain. The CDR3 covers 14 residues. V was clipped by 5 bases and J by 3 bases, with 10 bases between them. Germline CDR1 MNHEY, CDR2 SVGAGI. The CDR3 DNA reads TGTGCCAGCAGTCAACCCAAGGCTAATGAAAAACTGTTTTTT. It encodes CASSQPKANEKLFF.

The chain is built from TRBV30 and TRBJ1-6; 9 bases are shared with TRBD1. Trimming took 0 bases from V and 10 from J; bases not matched to a gene: 4. Germline CDR1 GTSNPN, CDR2 SVGIG (reference sequence). CDR3 length: 14 residues. CDR3 in DNA: TGTGCCTGGAGTGTCGGGGACAGGGACTCACCCCTCCACTTT. This codes for CAWSVGDRDSPLHF.